The rows below give T cell receptor beta chains drawn from one sample of a study of cytomegalovirus exposure and HLA in healthy donors. The assay was immunoSEQ multiplex PCR, and TCRdb's table has in-frame clones only and misses some. The sample shows some 140,000 clones, 85% of them seen only once. The sequencing sample was made of PBMCs. These receptors all come from a young woman in good health and CMV-seropositive. Both conserved end residues are part of each CDR3. A D gene is named only where the DNA matches it firmly. The listing skips clone size in some rows; elsewhere it reads once, few, many or a size class.

cdr3_aa	cdr3_nt	clone_size	v_call	d_call	j_call
CASSLGGIYLEQYF	TGTGCCAGCAGTTTAGGGGGGATCTACCTCGAGCAGTACTTC	NA	TRBV28	NA	TRBJ2-7
CASSTQGAGTEAFF	TGTGCCAGTAGTACCCAGGGGGCTGGAACTGAAGCTTTCTTT	NA	TRBV19	TRBD1	TRBJ1-1
CAWSGAGFTGNTIYF	TGTGCCTGGAGTGGGGCAGGGTTTACTGGAAACACCATATATTTT	NA	TRBV30	NA	TRBJ1-3
CASRMTSGRLNEQFF	TGTGCCAGCAGAATGACTAGCGGGAGGCTCAATGAGCAGTTCTTC	few	TRBV28	TRBD2	TRBJ2-1
CASSVGGLAGYEQFF	TGTGCCAGCAGCGTGGGGGGACTAGCGGGATATGAGCAGTTCTTC	NA	TRBV9	TRBD2	TRBJ2-1
CASSPADGSEGNTIYF	TGTGCCAGCAGCCCCGCCGACGGGTCCGAAGGAAACACCATATATTTT	NA	TRBV28	NA	TRBJ1-3
CASSEPGNTEAFF	TGTGCCAGCAGTGAGCCGGGGAACACTGAAGCTTTCTTT	NA	TRBV6-1	NA	TRBJ1-1
CASSGRAGNTEAFF	TGTGCCAGCAGTGGGAGGGCAGGGAACACTGAAGCTTTCTTT	NA	TRBV6-1	NA	TRBJ1-1
CASSSGTGLAQYF	TGTGCCAGCAGTTCCGGGACAGGGCTGGCCCAGTACTTC	NA	TRBV11-3	TRBD1	TRBJ2-5
CASSPRLAASYNEQFF	TGTGCCAGCAGCCCTCGCCTGGCGGCCTCCTACAATGAGCAGTTCTTC	NA	TRBV9	NA	TRBJ2-1
CASSFPSGASTDTQYF	TGCGCCAGCAGCTTCCCAAGCGGGGCTAGCACAGATACGCAGTATTTT	few	TRBV5-1	TRBD2	TRBJ2-3
CASSESGGGADEQFF	TGCGCCAGCAGTGAGTCAGGCGGGGGGGCCGATGAGCAGTTCTTC	NA	TRBV10-1	TRBD2	TRBJ2-1
CASSIEGLRADTQYF	TGTGCCAGCAGCATTGAGGGCCTACGAGCAGATACGCAGTATTTT	NA	TRBV6-4	NA	TRBJ2-3
CASSPLGMGEEETQYF	TGTGCCAGCAGTCCCCTCGGTATGGGGGAGGAGGAGACCCAGTACTTC	NA	TRBV2	NA	TRBJ2-5
CASSLGVARIF	TGTGCCAGCAGCCTAGGTGTGGCGCGGATCTTC	NA	TRBV13	NA	TRBJ2-1
CASSPRTGTGPDTQYF	TGTGCCAGCAGTCCCCGAACCGGGACAGGGCCAGATACGCAGTATTTT	NA	TRBV28	TRBD1	TRBJ2-3
CASRTVSNYGYTF	TGTGCCAGCAGGACAGTTTCCAACTATGGCTACACCTTC	NA	TRBV7-2	NA	TRBJ1-2
CASSFQGVGNQPQHF	TGTGCCAGCAGTTTTCAGGGGGTTGGCAATCAGCCCCAGCATTTT	NA	TRBV28	TRBD1	TRBJ1-5
CASSLTLGLSEQFF	TGCGCCAGCAGCTTGACCTTGGGCCTCTCTGAGCAGTTCTTC	NA	TRBV5-1	NA	TRBJ2-1
CASSLGSASGLAKNIQYF	TGTGCCAGCAGCTTAGGGTCGGCTAGCGGGCTAGCCAAAAACATTCAGTACTTC	NA	TRBV7-8	TRBD2	TRBJ2-4
CASSLGGQVNTGELFF	TGTGCCAGCAGTCTAGGGGGACAGGTCAACACCGGGGAGCTGTTTTTT	NA	TRBV27	TRBD1	TRBJ2-2
CASSLYRATNEKLFF	TGTGCCAGCAGCTTATACAGAGCAACTAATGAAAAACTGTTTTTT	NA	TRBV5-4	NA	TRBJ1-4
CASSLRGGVYGYF	TGTGCCAGCAGTTTACGCGGGGGGGTGTATGGGTACTTC	NA	TRBV28	TRBD2	TRBJ2-4
CASSPLTGRGGGDTQYF	TGTGCCAGCAGCCCACTCACGGGGCGGGGGGGCGGCGATACGCAGTATTTT	NA	TRBV5-4	TRBD2	TRBJ2-3
CASSGGMETQYF	TGTGCCAGCAGTGGAGGGATGGAGACCCAGTACTTC	NA	TRBV6-5	NA	TRBJ2-5
CASSLGGGMAFF	TGTGCCAGCAGCTTGGGAGGGGGCATGGCTTTCTTT	NA	TRBV5-6	TRBD1	TRBJ1-1
CASSLQGTNTEAFF	TGCGCCAGCAGCTTACAGGGGACGAACACTGAAGCTTTCTTT	NA	TRBV5-1	TRBD1	TRBJ1-1
CASSTGQMEETQYF	TGTGCCAGCAGCACGGGACAGATGGAAGAGACCCAGTACTTC	NA	TRBV7-7	TRBD1	TRBJ2-5
CAWSGQGRYSNQPQHF	TGTGCCTGGAGTGGACAGGGCCGGTATAGCAATCAGCCCCAGCATTTT	NA	TRBV30	TRBD1	TRBJ1-5
CASGKEVSGHSPLHF	TGTGCCAGCGGGAAGGAGGTCAGTGGGCATTCACCCCTCCACTTT	NA	TRBV6-1	NA	TRBJ1-6
CASSQVGQGRGYTF	TGCGCCAGCAGCCAAGTGGGACAGGGAAGAGGCTACACCTTC	NA	TRBV4-1	TRBD1	TRBJ1-2
CASNLQGNEKLFF	TGTGCCAGCAATCTACAGGGAAATGAAAAACTGTTTTTT	NA	TRBV2	NA	TRBJ1-4
CASSNRAKEQYF	TGCGCCAGCAGTAACAGGGCAAAAGAGCAGTACTTC	NA	TRBV5-1	NA	TRBJ2-7
CASSPYRGTGGEQFF	TGTGCCAGCAGTCCATATAGGGGGACAGGCGGAGAGCAGTTCTTC	NA	TRBV2	TRBD1	TRBJ2-1
CAWSEGGASTDTQYF	TGTGCCTGGAGTGAGGGAGGGGCTAGCACAGATACGCAGTATTTT	NA	TRBV30	TRBD2	TRBJ2-3
CASSLEVDRGWQETQYF	TGTGCCAGCAGCTTAGAAGTAGACAGGGGGTGGCAAGAGACCCAGTACTTC	NA	TRBV7-8	TRBD1	TRBJ2-5
CASSLASPRDSPEAFF	TGTGCCAGCAGCTTAGCCTCCCCTCGGGACAGCCCCGAAGCTTTCTTT	NA	TRBV7-9	TRBD1	TRBJ1-1
CASSGQANYGYTF	TGTGCCAGCTCCGGTCAGGCTAACTATGGCTACACCTTC	NA	TRBV18	NA	TRBJ1-2
CSVERQGATEAFF	TGCAGCGTTGAGCGGCAGGGGGCCACTGAAGCTTTCTTT	once	TRBV29-1	TRBD1	TRBJ1-1
CATLTGQNTEAFF	TGTGCCACCCTGACAGGCCAGAACACTGAAGCTTTCTTT	NA	TRBV19	NA	TRBJ1-1
CASSFGTGDYEQYF	TGTGCCAGCAGCTTCGGGACAGGAGACTACGAGCAGTACTTC	NA	TRBV11-2	TRBD1	TRBJ2-7
CASGRNRENSNQPQHF	TGTGCCAGCGGAAGAAACAGGGAAAACAGCAATCAGCCCCAGCATTTT	NA	TRBV27	NA	TRBJ1-5
CASTLNGYEQYF	TGTGCCAGCACCCTTAACGGGTACGAGCAGTACTTC	NA	TRBV28	NA	TRBJ2-7
CASTAGTTLQPQHF	TGTGCCAGCACCGCCGGGACAACTCTCCAGCCCCAGCATTTT	NA	TRBV5-6	NA	TRBJ1-5
CASSQTGWEAFF	TGTGCCAGCAGTCAAACAGGGTGGGAAGCTTTCTTT	NA	TRBV6-5	NA	TRBJ1-1
CASSFGQSSGANVLTF	TGTGCCAGCAGCTTCGGACAGAGCTCTGGGGCCAACGTCCTGACTTTC	few	TRBV5-4	NA	TRBJ2-6
CASSYRPGQGFNSPLHF	TGTGCCAGCAGTTACCGACCGGGACAGGGATTTAATTCACCCCTCCACTTT	NA	TRBV2	TRBD1	TRBJ1-6
CASSPRRAGGDNEQFF	TGTGCCAGCAGCCCCCGGAGGGCGGGAGGGGACAATGAGCAGTTCTTC	NA	TRBV11-2	TRBD2	TRBJ2-1
CASSLSYNNEQFF	TGTGCTAGCAGCTTATCGTATAACAATGAGCAGTTCTTC	NA	TRBV7-7	NA	TRBJ2-1
CASSPLAGVQETQYF	TGTGCCAGCTCACCCTTAGCGGGAGTCCAAGAGACCCAGTACTTC	NA	TRBV18	TRBD2	TRBJ2-5